The entry below gives a single T cell receptor beta chain sequence along with its context. Its matching antigen is unknown. This specimen belongs to a study of OX40 agonist ivuxolimab in advanced cancers. Study results and caveats: Expanded clones were, on average, more numerous in CD8+ T cells than in CD4+.

CDR1 MGHRA and CDR2 YSYEKL come from the germline V gene. Trimming removed 0 bases at V and 0 bases at J, with 15 bases between. This CDR3 is 18 amino acids long. The protocol was immunoSEQ multiplex PCR, while the TCRdb copy is restricted to in-frame clones and leaves out a portion. The profile covers about 32,000 clones, with 87% appearing a single time and approximately 33% taken by the ten largest. The TCR sequence derives from an adult with an advanced solid tumor such as melanoma, head and neck, liver or kidney cancer. The genes are TRBV4-1 and TRBJ1-5; D not certain. The source material was CD4+ or CD8+ T cells sorted from blood, sampled in a trial of the OX40 agonist ivuxolimab. CDR3 sequence (DNA): TGCGCCAGCAGCCAAGAGGCGGGTGCCACTCTTAGCAATCAGCCCCAGCATTTT. This encodes CASSQEAGATLSNQPQHF.